The TCR beta chain under discussion was sequenced for a study of shared clonotypes between healthy human individuals. Here immunoSEQ multiplex PCR was the method, and the copy in TCRdb shows in-frame clones only, minus some. The repertoire holds hundreds of thousands of clones, about 74% seen once, with around 1.6% in the top ten. Donors had no recently reported acute infections or vaccinations and were HIV-negative. The length of the CDR3 is 14 residues. CDR1 GTSNPN and CDR2 SVGIG come from the germline V gene (reference sequence). V was clipped by 0 bases and J by 5 bases; unmatched bases: 3. Sequencing used memory CD4+ T cells sorted from blood. Subset specified: CD45RA-negative fraction. The gene calls are TRBV30 and TRBJ1-5; 8 bases agree with TRBD1. This receptor was identified in a woman younger than 45 in good health. This CDR3 is CAWSVPQGDQPQHF. The CDR3 DNA is TGTGCCTGGAGTGTACCACAGGGGGATCAGCCCCAGCATTTT.